This T cell receptor (beta chain) is from a study of metastatic and nonmetastatic thyroid tumors. Study-level points and caveats: Compared with benign nodules, malignant thyroid tumors were reported to have significantly higher TCR beta diversity in both blood and tumor.

Thyroid surgery took place with no prior treatment in any patient. Original methodology: A papillary thyroid cancer distant-metastasis classifier was built from CDR3 differences across clinicopathological groups. MiXCR was used by TCRdb to re-call the PCR reads. These V and J calls rely on TCRdb rather than the paper's analysis. The table shows roughly 93,000 clones, with roughly an eighth occurring only once. From germline, CDR1 is LGHDT and CDR2 YNNKEL (reference sequence). The CDR3 runs to 14 residues. V dropped 4 bases and J dropped 8 bases, with 17 bases sitting between them. This clone was seen a handful of times. What it binds is unknown. A read error is possible here, since a much larger clone lies one base away.

The TCR sequence derives from a female donor with papillary thyroid cancer or a benign thyroid nodule (not recorded which). Some clones in this sample may be carry-over from other donors' samples. Sequences were obtained from blood. The chain employs TRBV3-1 and TRBJ1-2; TRBD1 might be the D (6 bases). The CDR3 is CASSLTYRVGGYTF. Written as DNA, the CDR3 is TGTGCCAGCAGCCTAACGTACAGGGTGGGGGGCTACACCTTC.